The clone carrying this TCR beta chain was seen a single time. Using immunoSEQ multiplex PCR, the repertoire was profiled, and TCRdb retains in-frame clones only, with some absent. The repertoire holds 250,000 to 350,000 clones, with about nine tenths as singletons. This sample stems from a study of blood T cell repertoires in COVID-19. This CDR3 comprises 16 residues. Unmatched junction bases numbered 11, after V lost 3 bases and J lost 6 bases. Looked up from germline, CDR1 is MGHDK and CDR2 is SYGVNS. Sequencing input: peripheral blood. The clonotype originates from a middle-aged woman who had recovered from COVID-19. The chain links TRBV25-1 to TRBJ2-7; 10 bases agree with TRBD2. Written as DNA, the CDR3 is TGTGCCAGCAGTGATGGGTCTAGCGGGAGTATGGGCGAGCAGTACTTC. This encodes CASSDGSSGSMGEQYF.